This T cell receptor (beta chain) was obtained from a study of cytomegalovirus exposure and HLA in healthy donors (dated by TCRdb to the late 2010s). About the investigation overall: An earlier analysis of some 500 of the donors reported approximately 290 Gb of sequence data and 117 million unique TCR beta sequences from 150 million to 200 million T cells. Of the roughly 400 genotyped donors, around 81% fell in the genetic ancestry cluster associated with self-reported Caucasian donors. Class I and class II HLA loci were covered by the typing at four-digit resolution. Donor age, sex, ethnicity and CMV serostatus were collected together with the repertoire data. Genome-wide SNP genotypes for about 65% of the roughly 670 donors were used in a later genetic analysis, which treated that subset as a discovery cohort. The study combined high-throughput TCR immunosequencing, statistical association of individual TCRs with disease status, and machine learning to predict cytomegalovirus infection status. A later analysis re-analyzed previously published TCR beta repertoires from about 730 donors and added high-resolution HLA genotyping to study TCR occurrence patterns. Every repertoire in the discovery cohort had been generated on one and the same sequencing platform. An early release that covered about 640 HLA-typed donors contained around 300 gigabases of sequencing data and 80 million or so unique TCR sequences. A separate validation cohort of 100 to 150 different subjects was used in addition to the approximately 610-subject first cohort. Four to six DR-DQ haplotypes were handled as single units for association and clustering, since linkage in the cohort was strong. In an earlier analysis of more than 550 of the donors, high-throughput TCR beta sequencing was used to judge whether each TCR beta V gene segment behaved as functional or pseudogenic. Among 398 genotyped donors of the cohort, an average of around 240,000 unique TCR beta nucleotide sequences were sequenced per donor, 15% to 20% of them non-productive. Rather than drawing on any new phenotypic data, the later analysis identified candidate immune exposures from TCR beta sequences and the way those sequences occurred across donors. Using immunosequencing, the study profiled T cell repertoires from 500 to 800 subjects and related those repertoires to cytomegalovirus serostatus. Typing coverage differed by locus: A, B, C, DRB1 and DQB1 were typed in roughly 629-640 donors, DQA1 in 522, DPA1 in over 600, and DPB1 in roughly 470. The aim of the study was to test whether cataloging public T cell receptors could identify signatures of past pathogen exposure.

The cohort comprised more than 550 healthy bone marrow donors. All cohort members were sampled while nominally healthy, although unrecorded immune exposures were likely present. The donor was CMV seropositive and belonged to the group of more than 250 seropositive cohort members. Every donor gave a peripheral blood sample, and the peripheral blood mononuclear cells from that sample were used for TCR beta sequencing. The Qiagen DNeasy Blood Extraction Kit was used to extract genomic DNA from the blood cell samples. Broad study findings and their caveats: According to a later genetic analysis, donors in an Asian-associated ancestry cluster had fewer N-insertions in productive TCRs than the approximately 670-donor mean. In a later analysis, TCR association rates were found to vary across HLA loci, with the most associated TCRs seen for DRB1 alleles and the fewest for HLA-C alleles. In vitro tests confirmed that a few of the cytomegalovirus-associated TCR beta chains recognize cytomegalovirus antigens. In the study, some 160 TCR beta chains were listed as associated with cytomegalovirus. The only immune exposure information available for the cohort was CMV serostatus. An association between a missense DCLRE1C variant and V-gene and J-gene trimming of TCR beta chains was found in a later genetic analysis and replicated in an independent cohort. Specific HLA alleles were associated with 15,000 to 20,000 TCR beta sequences at a false discovery rate of 0.05 in a later analysis. A further reported finding was that TCR beta sequences accurately predicted the HLA-A and HLA-B alleles for most subjects in the first cohort. Only TCR beta chains were sequenced in this cohort, and the absence of alpha or paired-chain data limited detectable features. Cytomegalovirus status was reported to be diagnosed by the classifier with high specificity and sensitivity in both the original and validation cohorts. Linkage disequilibrium might explain the correlated functional status among segregating V segments, but an unknown experimental factor could not be excluded. Broadly in line with IMGT annotations, most TCR beta V segments showed up in productive rearrangements about 87% or about 30% of the time in an earlier analysis of 587 of the donors. In a later analysis, HLA-associated TCR beta chains were found to be more clonally expanded and to have lower generation probabilities than equally common non-associated chains. A later analysis found that most CMV-associated TCR beta chains appeared HLA-restricted, with HLA associations seemingly driven largely by CMV exposure. Across donors, most TCR sequences were observed very rarely, whereas some public TCRs were present in many individuals. It was suggested by the authors that the approach could potentially be generalized to other disease states and immunological phenotypes. Because HLA typing was missing for some donors at each locus, association tests included only the typed subset. Seventeen rarely observed V segments, including chromosome 9 orphons, were excluded from the earlier analysis of approximately 600 of the donors because counts were too low. A cluster of highly shared sequence variants was judged likely to represent a technical artifact of the sequencing pipeline. According to a later analysis, parvovirus B19, influenza, CMV and Epstein-Barr virus appeared linked to several top co-occurrence clusters. Assigning TCR associations to individual alleles was difficult when HLA alleles, especially DR and DQ, strongly co-occurred. The presence/absence analyses assumed that sequencing depth was roughly uniform across donors, and that assumption may not be true.

About this clone itself: Its recognized antigen is unknown. Base quality data are lacking; no much larger clone is found one base away.

Library prep was done by the immunoSEQ multiplex PCR assay. A mixture of 60 forward primers for TCR Vbeta segments and 13 reverse primers for TCR Jbeta segments was used in the multiplex PCR. The CDR3 region of rearranged TCR beta genes was amplified from genomic DNA with a multiplex PCR assay. On the Illumina HiSeq System, the amplified TCR beta libraries were sequenced as 87-base-pair reads. Under the source paper's analysis protocol: Across the roughly 700 repertoires, a later analysis counted around 80 million unique TCR beta chains, approximately 10 million of which were shared by at least two donors. Raw reads were error-corrected and collapsed into unique sequences with a nearest-neighbor algorithm that merged closely related sequences to remove PCR and sequencing errors. To assign V, D and J gene segments, CDR3 sequences were aligned to IMGT reference sequences. For a sequence to be retained, a match of at least six nucleotides was required to both a V gene segment and a J gene segment. A rearrangement was called productive if the CDR3 had no stop codons and remained in frame with V and J, and every other rearrangement was called non-productive. CDR3 was defined according to IMGT convention as the region running from the second conserved V-encoded cysteine to the conserved J-encoded phenylalanine. The earlier analysis of some 600 of the donors excluded sequences that lacked an unambiguous match to a single V gene segment. An earlier analysis of several hundred of the donors called V segments functional above 56.7% productive rearrangements and segregating when the between-donor standard deviation exceeded 5%. A statistical classification framework was developed to diagnose cytomegalovirus status using the catalog of TCR beta chain sequences. In a later analysis, V and J genes were assigned by comparing TCR nucleotide sequences against IMGT/GENE-DB human TR gene sequences. The TCRdist pipeline was used in a later analysis to assign CDR3 sequences and most-parsimonious VDJ recombination scenarios. In a later analysis, every TCR beta chain was defined by the combination of its CDR3 amino acid sequence and its V-gene family, and reads without a unique V-gene family were dropped. A later analysis removed several hundred highly shared, low-generation-probability nucleotide sequences to deal with suspected cross-contamination and a sequencing artifact. A later analysis calculated a clonal expansion index for each public chain from normalized within-repertoire ranks of inferred template counts. In a later analysis, generation probabilities were computed with a VDJ recombination model fitted to out-of-frame rearrangements, and the resulting probabilities were checked against IGoR. A later analysis scored TCR-TCR, TCR-HLA and TCR-CMV co-occurrence with hypergeometric tests, applying a repertoire-size bias correction to TCR pairs. False discovery rates were estimated in a later analysis by permuting HLA or CMV assignments 20 times. In a later analysis, co-occurring TCRs were grouped using DBSCAN, with TCRdist sequence similarity added in when clustering inside HLA-allele-positive subsets. Co-occurrence clustering excluded repertoires with fewer than 30,000 or more than 120,000 public chains, plus five with anomalous nucleotide sharing. What TCRdb holds here is the immuneACCESS table cut down to in-frame rearrangements. Part of the clones is not present; checked against another copy, under half of the missing clones reflect an unresolved V gene, and the others are unexplained. The V and J calls and the clone size are those of that table, but D and trimming were determined from the DNA. In this sample the table shows around 150,000 clones, more than 65% of which occur a single time. The biggest ten clones account for approximately 2.8% of the sample.

This sequence was found in a woman aged 35 to 49 in good health and CMV-seropositive. Sequenced sample: PBMCs.

For the CDR3, the sequence is CASSRAGAGETQYF. The nucleotide sequence is TGCGCCAGCAGCCGAGCGGGAGCGGGAGAGACCCAGTACTTC. The chain is encoded by TRBV5-1 joined to TRBJ2-5; TRBD2 agrees with 8 junctional bases. CDR1 and CDR2, looked up from the germline V gene, are SGHRS and YFSETQ. From its cysteine to its phenylalanine, the CDR3 spans 14 amino acids. CDR3 DNA only is kept here, 42 bases in frame from base 1. At the junction V is shortened by 4 bases and J by 4 bases; bases outside the gene matches: 6.